What follows are 2 T cell receptor beta chains derived from one specimen sequenced in a study of shared clonotypes between healthy human individuals. Repertoires were generated with immunoSEQ multiplex PCR, while TCRdb's copy carries only in-frame clones and drops some. The sample lists approximately 2.3 million clones, over 90% occurring once. The source material was naive CD4+ T cells from PBMCs. Described subset: CD45RA+ positively selected. Source of these receptors: a young man in good health. Some clones in this sample may be carry-over from other donors' samples.

The chain joins TRBV4-2 to TRBJ1-4; D remains unclear. The CDR3 totals 15 residues. With 1 base removed from V and 2 bases from J, the gap between germline ends came to 8 bases. CDR1 is LGHNA, CDR2 YNFKEQ, per germline. The CDR3 DNA reads TGTGCCAGCAGCCAAGGAGGGAGGACTAATGAAAAACTGTTTTTT. Residues: CASSQGGRTNEKLFF.

The chain uses TRBV7-9 and TRBJ2-5; 9 bases fit TRBD2. Germline V lookup: CDR1 SEHNR, CDR2 FQNEAQ (reference sequence). The CDR3 spans 16 residues. The junction had 7 bases not matched to a gene; V was cut back by 5 bases and J by 0 bases. In DNA, the CDR3 is TGTGCCAGCAGCCTACCTAGCGGGACGTACCAAGAGACCCAGTACTTC. This codes for CASSLPSGTYQETQYF.